This TCR beta chain was identified in a study of T-cell memory formation after mild COVID-19. From the 5' RACE reads, TCRdb called clonotypes with MiXCR, one entry per CDR3 protein. The table shows some 600,000 distinct CDR3 sequences, with 15% to 20% occurring only once. In this sample, this clonotype turned up a few times. Germline CDR1 LGHNA, CDR2 YNFKEQ. The CDR3 sequence is 15 residues long. V shed 1 base and J shed 0 bases, with 10 bases lying between them. J is TRBJ2-7 and V is TRBV4-2; TRBD1 is a possible D gene (6 bases). The specimen was PBMCs or a T cell subset sorted from them (not recorded which). The clonotype was recovered from an adult woman who had mild COVID-19 (a few samples of this study predate the infection). Cell type and time point are not known. The DNA for the CDR3 is TGTGCCAGCAGCCAAGTCTGGGACACCTCCTACGAGCAGTACTTC. This translates into CASSQVWDTSYEQYF.